These 13 T cell receptor beta chains were all obtained from the same sample, sequenced in a study of CD8 T cells in Susac syndrome. Random hexamers were used to reverse transcribe the RNA input (roughly 0.5 to 1 ug). TCRdb reanalysed the immunoSEQ multiplex PCR reads using MiXCR and keeps one entry per CDR3 protein. This sample yields approximately 200,000 distinct CDR3 sequences, of which over 90% are seen a single time; approximately 0.082% belongs to the top ten. Sequencing was carried out using CD4+ T cells from PBMCs. The receptors originated from a human donor with multiple sclerosis.

This CDR3 is CASSLGSEMETQYF. In DNA form, the CDR3 reads TGTGCCAGCAGCTTAGGAAGCGAGATGGAGACCCAGTACTTC. This chain joins TRBV11-2 and TRBJ2-5; D is unresolved. This CDR3 spans 14 amino acids. V was shortened by 1 base and J by 5 bases, with 11 bases between the two germline ends. Germline V CDR1 and CDR2: SGHAT, FQNNGV.

With respect to this clonotype: Sequence at one end of the junction differs from germline and may be a read error. J is TRBJ2-1 and V is TRBV7-3; 9 bases are a match to TRBD2. In germline, CDR1 is SGHTA, CDR2 FQGTGA. The CDR3 totals 15 residues. The chain's CDR3 is CASSVTGLANNEQFF. CDR3 nucleotides: TGTGCCAGCAGCGTAACGGGACTAGCCAACAATGAGCAGTTCTTC.

The genes are TRBV7-9 and TRBJ1-5; the D gene is possibly TRBD1 (5 bases). Germline V lookup: CDR1 SEHNR, CDR2 FQNEAQ (reference sequence). The CDR3 loop spans 14 amino acids. Trimming cost V 5 bases and J 5 bases, with 13 bases left between them. This chain's CDR3 is CASSRGRDDQPQHF. The CDR3 DNA is TGTGCCAGCAGCCGGGGACGGGATGATCAGCCCCAGCATTTT.

The chain carries TRBV20-1 and TRBJ2-5; D unresolved. V gave up 3 bases and J gave up 0 bases, with 11 bases separating them. Germline CDR1 reads DFQATT; CDR2 reads SNEGSKA (reference sequence). This CDR3 region has 14 residues. The CDR3 region is CSARVPGYQETQYF. CDR3 nucleotide sequence: TGCAGTGCTAGGGTACCCGGGTACCAAGAGACCCAGTACTTC.

The V call is TRBV15, the J call TRBJ1-1; D not resolved. Trimming took 5 bases from V and 11 from J, leaving 12 bases between them. Germline V gene data show CDR1 as LNHNV and CDR2 as YYDKDF (reference sequence). The CDR3 is 11 residues long. CDR3 in amino acids: CATSRGPEAFF. The CDR3 bases are TGTGCCACCAGCCGCGGCCCGGAGGCTTTCTTT. The full variable domain, rest sourced from reference TRBV15 and TRBJ1-1, is DAMVIQNPRYQVTQFGKPVTLSCSQTLNHNVMYWYQQKSSQAPKLLFHYYDKDFNNEADTPDNFQSRRPNTSFCFLDIRSPGLGDTAMYLCATSRGPEAFFGQGTRLTVV.

This clonotype came up a few times. The rearrangement joins TRBV4-2 to TRBJ1-1, with no clear D. From germline, CDR1 is LGHNA and CDR2 YNFKEQ. The V end was cut by 4 bases, the J end by 0 bases, with 9 bases between. The CDR3 loop spans 14 amino acids. The CDR3 region has the DNA TGTGCCAGCAGCCCCACACTCATGAACACTGAAGCTTTCTTT. It yields the protein CASSPTLMNTEAFF.

V usage is TRBV2 and J usage is TRBJ2-5; 7 nucleotides line up with TRBD2. CDR1 is SNHLY, CDR2 FYNNEI, per germline. With 5 bases clipped from V and 8 bases from J, the junction kept 11 bases outside the gene matches. This CDR3 is 14 amino acids long. The CDR3 spells CASSSGLDQGTQYF. CDR3 DNA sequence: TGTGCCAGCAGTTCCGGACTAGACCAGGGAACCCAGTACTTC.

The gene calls are TRBV20-1 and TRBJ2-7; 11 bases are a match to TRBD2. Per the germline V gene, CDR1 is DFQATT and CDR2 is SNEGSKA (reference sequence). The CDR3 sequence is 14 residues long. The J segment lost 9 bases and the V segment lost 3 bases, leaving 10 bases of the junction unmatched. The CDR3 spells CSASDSSGGTSQYF. The CDR3 coding sequence is TGCAGTGCTAGCGATTCTAGCGGGGGGACGTCGCAGTACTTC.

This clonotype was observed a single time. The chain employs TRBV7-9 and TRBJ1-2, with D uncertain. Trimming left V 5 bases short and J 3 bases short, with 16 bases between. The CDR3 totals 15 residues. CDR1 and CDR2 (germline): SEHNR, FQNEAQ (reference sequence). The chain's CDR3 is CASSPIRGRDYGYTF. Written as DNA, the CDR3 is TGTGCCAGCAGCCCGATCCGCGGACGGGACTATGGCTACACCTTC.

This chain links TRBV20-1 with TRBJ1-1; D is perhaps TRBD1 (5 bases). This CDR3 region has 15 residues. Trimming pared 3 bases from V and 1 base from J, leaving 15 bases between. Germline V CDR1 and CDR2: DFQATT, SNEGSKA (reference sequence). The CDR3 bases are TGCAGTGCTAGCGGGACTCTTATTGGGAACACTGAAGCTTTCTTT. It codes for CSASGTLIGNTEAFF.

The chain has TRBV9 and TRBJ2-3; possible D gene TRBD2, 6 bases. Germline CDR1 is SGDLS and CDR2 is YYNGEE. V lost 2 bases and J lost 7, with 17 bases in between. The CDR3 is 15 amino acids. The chain's CDR3 is CASSVDGGTFNTQYF. The CDR3 DNA reads as TGTGCCAGCAGCGTTGACGGAGGGACCTTCAATACGCAGTATTTT.

The V call is TRBV20-1, the J call TRBJ2-7; 8 positions match TRBD2. This CDR3 has 12 amino acids. Trimming at V came to 3 bases and at J to 5 bases, leaving 3 bases not matched to a gene. Germline V gene lookup returns CDR1 DFQATT and CDR2 SNEGSKA (reference sequence). Written as DNA, the CDR3 is TGCAGTGCTAGCCCAGCGGGAGACGAGCAGTACGTC. It encodes CSASPAGDEQYV.

This rearrangement joins TRBV2 to TRBJ1-5; D perhaps matches TRBD1 (5 bases). The CDR3 runs to 13 residues. The germline gives CDR1 SNHLY, CDR2 FYNNEI. The V end lost 11 bases, the J end lost 6 bases, and 17 bases lay between the germline ends. The CDR3 bases are TGTGCCGGAAGAGGGCAGGGAGGTCAGCCCCAGCATTTT. Translation: CAGRGQGGQPQHF.